What follows is one T cell receptor (beta chain) and its context. There are a few counts of this clonotype. The clone's antigen remains unknown. Nothing much larger sits one base from this clone, and base qualities are not available. These data belong to a study of vaccination and CD4 T cells after COVID-19 (dated 2022 in TCRdb). Background for the entire study: The convalescent cohort included six males and four females, with two Hispanic individuals, seven Caucasians, two Asians and one multiracial person. Participants received two doses of either the Pfizer-BioNTech BNT162b2 vaccine (n=8) or the Moderna mRNA-1273 vaccine (n=2). Post-COVID blood samples from convalescent patients were collected a median of approximately 100 days after diagnosis, with a range of about 30 to 170 days. The time from the second vaccine dose to post-vaccine blood sampling had a median of around 72 days and ranged from roughly 12 to 250 days. For stimulating the cultures, overlapping spike peptide pools were used, derived from SARS-CoV-2 as well as from the common cold coronaviruses HCoV-NL63, HCoV-OC43 and HCoV-229E. Control cultures received a CEFX viral epitope pool as the positive control, an HIV-1 Nef peptide pool as the negative control, or no peptide. In about 11 COVID-19 convalescent patients and a handful of infection-naive healthy vaccine recipients, the spike-specific CD4+ TCR repertoire before mRNA vaccination was compared with the repertoire after mRNA vaccination. In an earlier paper using these donors, memory CD4+ T cell crossreactivity between SARS-CoV-2 and common cold coronavirus spike proteins was assessed at the TCR clonotype level. The research as a whole found: The median number of SARS-CoV-2-reactive clonotypes rose from 20 to 25 after infection to approximately 41 after vaccination, but the change was not significant. The number of convalescent patients in the study was relatively small, and the study did not examine early timepoints following natural infection. Among the post-vaccine SARS-CoV-2-reactive clones in convalescent patients, a median 86.3% showed up only after vaccination, which suggests vaccine-specific priming. Nearly all vaccine-specific clones in convalescent patients (304 of 307) were mono-reactive for SARS-CoV-2 spike rather than cross-reactive with common cold coronaviruses.

The library was produced with PCR. DNA from cultured CD4+ T cells underwent TCR sequencing with the Oncomine TCR Beta short-read assay at the Johns Hopkins FTIC core. The QIAamp micro DNA kit was used to extract genomic DNA from the cultured CD4+ T cells. The Oncomine TCR Beta libraries from cultured CD4+ T cells were pooled using unique dual indexes and then sequenced on an Illumina iSeq 100. As for how the authors treated the data: Non-productive sequences were filtered out, and CDR3s that did not start with C, did not end with F or W, or were shorter than 7 amino acids were discarded. Antigen-specific clonotypes were identified using the MANAFEST web application through comparison of peptide-stimulated wells with reference and other culture wells. For a clone to be called positive, the clone needed an FDR below 0.05, an odds ratio above 5, and a productive frequency above 0.1% in at least two of three replicate wells. A clonotype counted as cross-reactive if it showed significant expansion both in the SARS-CoV-2 spike wells and in at least one common cold coronavirus spike condition. Using R version 3.6.1, CDR3 homology was evaluated through Levenshtein distances (stringdist) along with unrooted phylogenetic trees (ape). TCRdb reworked the public reads: Q25 trimming with fastp, MiXCR clone assembly, productive beta chains retained. When rows share a CDR3 protein, they turn into one entry using the most common DNA and genes. The V and J calls and clone size are TCRdb's, not the authors'. The sample table shows around 10,000 distinct CDR3 sequences, and approximately 37% are seen once. Jointly, the top ten make up 20% to 25% of the sample.

In light of the paper, this sample's treatment or condition label describes: approximately 10-day PBMC culture with coronavirus spike peptide pools or control peptides (ViraFEST assay). CD4+ T cells from unexposed donors were collected before the COVID-19 pandemic (2011-2018). The ViraFEST assay was used in the study, in which antigen-specific T cells were expanded with peptide pools and expanded clonotypes were subsequently identified by TCR sequencing. Each well held 2 million or so PBMCs cultured in IMDM containing about 5% human AB serum and around 10 IU/ml IL-2, with about 10 ug/ml peptide pools added. Half of the culture medium was replaced with fresh IL-2-containing medium on days 3 and 7. After 10 days of culture, CD4+ T cells were isolated by negative selection using the EasySep CD4+ T cell isolation kit. As cell number allowed, CD4+ T cells from unexposed donors were tested for reactivity to SARS-CoV-2 S and N and to four common cold coronavirus spike pools. PBMCs were separated from whole blood using Ficoll-Paque Plus gradient centrifugation and then either used fresh or cryopreserved at -140C. In general, triplicate wells were set up for every culture condition. The leukapheresis product for the unexposed donors was obtained through commercial purchase.

The CDR3 has 14 amino acids, counting the end cysteine and phenylalanine. Only the CDR3 region is kept as DNA, spanning 42 bases read in frame from base 1. CDR1 and CDR2, per the germline V gene, are SGHDN and FVKESK. V and J are trimmed by 4 bases and 5 bases, and the gene matches miss 6 bases of the junction. This chain is built from TRBV14 and TRBJ2-7, and 9 bases in between align with TRBD1. Input material: CD4+ T cells from blood, cultured in vitro. The origin of this receptor is a human donor in good health. The bases read TGTGCCAGCAGCCCTACGACAGGGGGGAACGAGCAGTACTTC. The resulting protein is CASSPTTGGNEQYF.